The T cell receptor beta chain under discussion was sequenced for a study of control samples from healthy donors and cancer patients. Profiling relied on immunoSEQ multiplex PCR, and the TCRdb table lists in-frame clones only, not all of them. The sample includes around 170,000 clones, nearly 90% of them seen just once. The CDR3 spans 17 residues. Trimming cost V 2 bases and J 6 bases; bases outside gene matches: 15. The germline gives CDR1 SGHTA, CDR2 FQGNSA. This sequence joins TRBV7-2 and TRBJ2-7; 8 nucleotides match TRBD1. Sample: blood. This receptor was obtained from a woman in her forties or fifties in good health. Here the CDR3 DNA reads TGTGCCAGCAGCTTAATAGGTTTGCAGGGGGCAAATTCCGAGCAGTACTTC. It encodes CASSLIGLQGANSEQYF.